Listed below are T cell receptor beta chains from one sample, sequenced in a study of beta chain features in type 1 diabetes. Clones were sequenced by immunoSEQ multiplex PCR, and TCRdb holds only the in-frame ones, with some missing. This repertoire shows hundreds of thousands of clones, roughly a sixth found once; its top ten account for approximately 0.099%. The sample consisted of naive CD4+ T cells from blood. The receptors stem from a man aged 18 to 29 in good health. Each CDR3 is given with its conserved first and last residue. A D gene is named only where the DNA matches it firmly. A row's size may be missing; if present it is once, few, many or a size class.

V gene: TRBV4-1; J gene: TRBJ2-7; clone size: few; D gene: TRBD2; CDR3 DNA: TGCGCCAGCAGCCAAAGGACTAGCGGGGGCTACGAGCAGTACTTC; CDR3 protein: CASSQRTSGGYEQYF
V gene: TRBV7-2; J gene: TRBJ1-2; clone size: few; D gene: .; CDR3 DNA: TGTGCCAGCAGCACGCGATATGGCTACACCTTC; CDR3 protein: CASSTRYGYTF
V gene: TRBV30; J gene: TRBJ1-4; clone size: .; D gene: .; CDR3 DNA: TGTGCCTGGAGTGCTGGTTTGGATGAAAAACTGTTTTTT; CDR3 protein: CAWSAGLDEKLFF
V gene: TRBV9; J gene: TRBJ2-1; clone size: few; D gene: TRBD2; CDR3 DNA: TGTGCCAGCAGCGTAGAAGGACTAGCGGTGAGCGAGCAGTTCTTC; CDR3 protein: CASSVEGLAVSEQFF
V gene: TRBV11-2; J gene: TRBJ1-2; clone size: few; D gene: TRBD1; CDR3 DNA: TGTGCCAGCAGACTGGTAGCCAGGGGGCAAAATGGCTACACCTTC; CDR3 protein: CASRLVARGQNGYTF
V gene: TRBV7-8; J gene: TRBJ2-2; clone size: .; D gene: .; CDR3 DNA: TGTGCCAGCAGCTTAACCAGGGTCGGCACCGGGGAGCTGTTTTTT; CDR3 protein: CASSLTRVGTGELFF
V gene: TRBV9; J gene: TRBJ2-4; clone size: .; D gene: TRBD1; CDR3 DNA: TGTGCCAGCAGCGTCGGACAGGGGGAAGCCCAGTACTTC; CDR3 protein: CASSVGQGEAQYF
V gene: TRBV5-1; J gene: TRBJ2-1; clone size: .; D gene: TRBD1; CDR3 DNA: TGCGCCAGCAGCTTGTCTGGACAGGGCAATGAGCAGTTCTTC; CDR3 protein: CASSLSGQGNEQFF
V gene: TRBV13; J gene: TRBJ2-7; clone size: .; D gene: .; CDR3 DNA: TGTGCCAGCAGCTTAGACAGGGCGAGTAGCGAGCAGTACTTC; CDR3 protein: CASSLDRASSEQYF
V gene: TRBV13; J gene: TRBJ2-1; clone size: few; D gene: .; CDR3 DNA: TGTGCCAGCAGCTCTCGGGACTTCGTATACAATGAGCAGTTCTTC; CDR3 protein: CASSSRDFVYNEQFF
V gene: TRBV7-8; J gene: TRBJ2-2; clone size: .; D gene: .; CDR3 DNA: TGTGCCAGCAGACCCAGCACAGGGACGAAAAACACCGGGGAGCTGTTTTTT; CDR3 protein: CASRPSTGTKNTGELFF
V gene: TRBV10-3; J gene: TRBJ2-7; clone size: few; D gene: .; CDR3 DNA: TGTGCCATCAGCCCGGGGGCCTACGAGCAGTACTTC; CDR3 protein: CAISPGAYEQYF
V gene: TRBV6-5; J gene: TRBJ2-5; clone size: .; D gene: .; CDR3 DNA: TGTGCCAGCAGTTCGGGAAGGGAGACCCAGTACTTC; CDR3 protein: CASSSGRETQYF
V gene: TRBV29-1; J gene: TRBJ2-7; clone size: few; D gene: TRBD1; CDR3 DNA: TGCAGCGTGGTGGGACAGGGAATACCGACCTACGAGCAGTACTTC; CDR3 protein: CSVVGQGIPTYEQYF
V gene: TRBV11-2; J gene: TRBJ1-2; clone size: .; D gene: .; CDR3 DNA: TGTGCCAGCAGCCTAGAGTGGGGGCCAGGGTATGGCTACACCTTC; CDR3 protein: CASSLEWGPGYGYTF
V gene: TRBV29-1; J gene: TRBJ1-2; clone size: .; D gene: .; CDR3 DNA: TGCAGCGTTGAAGATCGGGGACGTGGGAATGGCTACACCTTC; CDR3 protein: CSVEDRGRGNGYTF
V gene: TRBV9; J gene: TRBJ1-1; clone size: .; D gene: .; CDR3 DNA: TGTGCCAGCAGCGTAGGCGGCTGGACGGTGAACACTGAAGCTTTCTTT; CDR3 protein: CASSVGGWTVNTEAFF
V gene: TRBV15; J gene: TRBJ1-5; clone size: .; D gene: .; CDR3 DNA: TGTGCCACCAGCAGAGATGGGGGGGCGCGGAATCAGCCCCAGCATTTT; CDR3 protein: CATSRDGGARNQPQHF
V gene: TRBV10-3; J gene: TRBJ2-7; clone size: few; D gene: .; CDR3 DNA: TGTGCCATCAGTGAACAGGTCGCCACCTACGAGCAGTACTTC; CDR3 protein: CAISEQVATYEQYF
V gene: TRBV28; J gene: TRBJ2-7; clone size: .; D gene: .; CDR3 DNA: TGTGCCAGCAGTTTATGGAAGGGGGAGCAGTACTTC; CDR3 protein: CASSLWKGEQYF
V gene: TRBV15; J gene: TRBJ2-7; clone size: few; D gene: .; CDR3 DNA: TGTGCCACCAGTAAGAGGGCAGGCCTTTACGAGCAGTACTTC; CDR3 protein: CATSKRAGLYEQYF
V gene: TRBV4-2; J gene: TRBJ1-2; clone size: few; D gene: TRBD1; CDR3 DNA: TGTGCCAGCAGCCAATCACAGGGGAATGGCTACACCTTC; CDR3 protein: CASSQSQGNGYTF
V gene: TRBV29-1; J gene: TRBJ2-5; clone size: few; D gene: TRBD2; CDR3 DNA: TGCAGCGTTGGAGAACTAGCGGGGGGGCGGAGACAAGAGACCCAGTACTTC; CDR3 protein: CSVGELAGGRRQETQYF
V gene: TRBV2; J gene: TRBJ2-5; clone size: .; D gene: .; CDR3 DNA: TGTGCCAGCATTGGCGGAGAGACCCAGTACTTC; CDR3 protein: CASIGGETQYF
V gene: TRBV4-3; J gene: TRBJ1-4; clone size: many; D gene: .; CDR3 DNA: TGCGCCAGCAGCCAAGAGCTCAGGGGCACTAATGAAAAACTGTTTTTT; CDR3 protein: CASSQELRGTNEKLFF
V gene: TRBV6-1; J gene: TRBJ1-2; clone size: .; D gene: .; CDR3 DNA: TGTGCCAGCAGACACCGACAGCAGAACTATGGCTACACCTTC; CDR3 protein: CASRHRQQNYGYTF
V gene: TRBV7-9; J gene: TRBJ2-5; clone size: few; D gene: TRBD2; CDR3 DNA: TGTGCCAGCAGCTCCAAGCGGGGAGAAGAGACCCAGTACTTC; CDR3 protein: CASSSKRGEETQYF
V gene: TRBV27; J gene: TRBJ1-2; clone size: few; D gene: TRBD1; CDR3 DNA: TGTGCCAGCAAACATCCTCTCAGGGGGGTCTATGGCTACACCTTC; CDR3 protein: CASKHPLRGVYGYTF
V gene: TRBV7-3; J gene: TRBJ2-1; clone size: few; D gene: .; CDR3 DNA: TGTGCCAGCAGCGCCGGGACCCCCGCCGACGGTGAGCAGTTCTTC; CDR3 protein: CASSAGTPADGEQFF